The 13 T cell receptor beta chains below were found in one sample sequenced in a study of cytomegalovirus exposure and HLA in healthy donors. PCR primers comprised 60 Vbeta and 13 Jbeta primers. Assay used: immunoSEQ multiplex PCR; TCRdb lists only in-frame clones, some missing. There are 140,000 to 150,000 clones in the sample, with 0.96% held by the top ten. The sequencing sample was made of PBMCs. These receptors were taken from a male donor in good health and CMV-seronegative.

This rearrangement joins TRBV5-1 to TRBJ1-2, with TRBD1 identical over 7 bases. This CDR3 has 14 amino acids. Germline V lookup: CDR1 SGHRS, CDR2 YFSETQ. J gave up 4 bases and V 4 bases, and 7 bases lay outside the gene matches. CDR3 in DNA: TGCGCCAGCAGCGCCATACAGGGGACCTATGGCTACACCTTC. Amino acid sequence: CASSAIQGTYGYTF.

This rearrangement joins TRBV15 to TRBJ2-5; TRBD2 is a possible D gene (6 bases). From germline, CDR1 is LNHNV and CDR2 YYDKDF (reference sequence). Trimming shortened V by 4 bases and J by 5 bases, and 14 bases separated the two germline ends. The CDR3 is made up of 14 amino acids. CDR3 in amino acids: CATSKTGEPETQYF. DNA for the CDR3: TGTGCCACCAGCAAAACGGGGGAGCCTGAGACCCAGTACTTC.

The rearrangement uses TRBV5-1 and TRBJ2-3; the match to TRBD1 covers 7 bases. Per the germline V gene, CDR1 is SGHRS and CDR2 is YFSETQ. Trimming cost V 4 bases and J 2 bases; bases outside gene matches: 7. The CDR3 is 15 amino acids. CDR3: CASSPDRAATDTQYF. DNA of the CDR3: TGCGCCAGCAGCCCTGACAGGGCGGCCACAGATACGCAGTATTTT.

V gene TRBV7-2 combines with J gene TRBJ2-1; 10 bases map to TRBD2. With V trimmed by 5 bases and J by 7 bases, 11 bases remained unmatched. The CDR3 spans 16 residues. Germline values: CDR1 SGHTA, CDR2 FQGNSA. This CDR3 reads CASSPRRSGGKNEQFF. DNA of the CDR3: TGTGCCAGCAGCCCCCGGCGTAGCGGGGGGAAAAATGAGCAGTTCTTC.

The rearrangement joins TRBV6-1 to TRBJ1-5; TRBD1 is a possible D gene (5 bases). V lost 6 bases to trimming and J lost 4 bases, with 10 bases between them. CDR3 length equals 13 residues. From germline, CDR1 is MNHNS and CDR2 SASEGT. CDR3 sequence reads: CASRIRGNQPQHF. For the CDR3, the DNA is TGTGCCAGCAGAATCCGGGGGAATCAGCCCCAGCATTTT.

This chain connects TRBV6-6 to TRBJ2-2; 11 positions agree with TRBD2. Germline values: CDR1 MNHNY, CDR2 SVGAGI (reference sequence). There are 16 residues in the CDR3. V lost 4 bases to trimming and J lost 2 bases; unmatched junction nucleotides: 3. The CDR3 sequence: CASSSRLAGNTGELFF. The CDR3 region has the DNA TGTGCCAGCAGTTCTCGACTAGCGGGAAACACCGGGGAGCTGTTTTTT.

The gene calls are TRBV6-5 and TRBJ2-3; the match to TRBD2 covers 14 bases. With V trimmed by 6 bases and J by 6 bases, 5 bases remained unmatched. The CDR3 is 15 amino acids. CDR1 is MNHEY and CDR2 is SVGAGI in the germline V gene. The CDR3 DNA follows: TGTGCCAGCAGCGGCCGGACTAGCGGGAGGGATACGCAGTATTTT. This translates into CASSGRTSGRDTQYF.

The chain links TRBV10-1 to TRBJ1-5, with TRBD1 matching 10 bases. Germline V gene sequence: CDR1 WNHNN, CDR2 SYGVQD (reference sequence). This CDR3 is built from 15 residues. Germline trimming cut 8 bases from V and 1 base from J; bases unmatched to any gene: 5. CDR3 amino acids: CASDRGLLSNQPQHF. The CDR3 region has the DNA TGCGCCAGCGACAGGGGGCTCTTGAGCAATCAGCCCCAGCATTTT.

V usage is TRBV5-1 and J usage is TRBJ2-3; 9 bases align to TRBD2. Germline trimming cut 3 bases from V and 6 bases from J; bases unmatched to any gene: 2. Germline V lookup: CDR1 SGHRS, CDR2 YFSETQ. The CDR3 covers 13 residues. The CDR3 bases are TGCGCCAGCAGCTGGCGGGAGGGGGATACGCAGTATTTT. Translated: CASSWREGDTQYF.

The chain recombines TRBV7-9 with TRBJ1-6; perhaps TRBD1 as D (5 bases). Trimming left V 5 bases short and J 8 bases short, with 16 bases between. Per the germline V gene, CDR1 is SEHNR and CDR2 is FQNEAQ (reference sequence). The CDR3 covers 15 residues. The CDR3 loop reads CASSGDRWGDSPLHF. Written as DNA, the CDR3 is TGTGCCAGCAGCGGAGACAGATGGGGGGATTCACCCCTCCACTTT.

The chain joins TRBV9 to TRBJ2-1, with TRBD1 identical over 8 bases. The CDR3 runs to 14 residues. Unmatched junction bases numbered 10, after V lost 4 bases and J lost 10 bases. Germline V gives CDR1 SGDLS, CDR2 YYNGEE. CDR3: CASSPSGGAEEQFF. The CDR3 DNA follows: TGTGCCAGCAGCCCATCAGGGGGCGCGGAGGAGCAGTTCTTC.

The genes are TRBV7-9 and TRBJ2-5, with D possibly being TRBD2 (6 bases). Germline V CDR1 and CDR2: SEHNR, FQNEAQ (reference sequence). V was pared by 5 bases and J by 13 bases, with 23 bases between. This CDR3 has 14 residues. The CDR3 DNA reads TGTGCCAGCAGCCCGGGACCCGCGGTAGAGGAGGGGTACTTC. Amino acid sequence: CASSPGPAVEEGYF.

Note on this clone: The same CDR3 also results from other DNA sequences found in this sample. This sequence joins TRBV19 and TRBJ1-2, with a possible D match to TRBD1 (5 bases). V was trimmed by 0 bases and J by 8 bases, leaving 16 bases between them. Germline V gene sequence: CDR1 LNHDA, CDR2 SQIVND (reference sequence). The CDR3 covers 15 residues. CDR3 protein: CASSIDLSGVRGYTF. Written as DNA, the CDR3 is TGTGCCAGTAGTATAGATCTGTCGGGGGTTCGCGGCTACACCTTC.